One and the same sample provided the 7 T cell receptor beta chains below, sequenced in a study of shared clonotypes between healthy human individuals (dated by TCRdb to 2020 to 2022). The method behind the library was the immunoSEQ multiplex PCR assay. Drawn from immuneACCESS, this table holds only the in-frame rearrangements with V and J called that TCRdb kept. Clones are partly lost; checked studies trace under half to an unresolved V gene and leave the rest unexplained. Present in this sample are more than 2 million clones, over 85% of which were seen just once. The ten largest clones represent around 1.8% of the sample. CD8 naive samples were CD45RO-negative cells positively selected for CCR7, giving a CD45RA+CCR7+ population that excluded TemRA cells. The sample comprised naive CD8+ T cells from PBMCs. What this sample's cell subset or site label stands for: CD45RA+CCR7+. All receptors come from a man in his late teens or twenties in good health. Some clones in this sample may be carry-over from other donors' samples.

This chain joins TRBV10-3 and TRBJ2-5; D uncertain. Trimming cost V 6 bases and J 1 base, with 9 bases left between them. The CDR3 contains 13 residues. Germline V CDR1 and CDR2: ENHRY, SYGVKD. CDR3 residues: CAIRAGLQETQYF. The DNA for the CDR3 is TGTGCCATCAGGGCAGGCCTCCAAGAGACCCAGTACTTC.

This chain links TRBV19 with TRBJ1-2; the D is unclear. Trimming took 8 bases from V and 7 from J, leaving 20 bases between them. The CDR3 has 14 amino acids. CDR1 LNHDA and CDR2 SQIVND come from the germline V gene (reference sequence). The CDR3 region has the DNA TGTGCCAGTGGCAGAACTTTGAAGGCTGTTGGCTACACCTTC. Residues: CASGRTLKAVGYTF.

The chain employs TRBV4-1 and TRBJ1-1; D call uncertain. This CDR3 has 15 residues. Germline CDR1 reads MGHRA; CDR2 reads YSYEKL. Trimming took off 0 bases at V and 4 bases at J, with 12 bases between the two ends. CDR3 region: CASSQDSWGSTEAFF. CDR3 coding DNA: TGCGCCAGCAGCCAAGATAGTTGGGGAAGCACTGAAGCTTTCTTT.

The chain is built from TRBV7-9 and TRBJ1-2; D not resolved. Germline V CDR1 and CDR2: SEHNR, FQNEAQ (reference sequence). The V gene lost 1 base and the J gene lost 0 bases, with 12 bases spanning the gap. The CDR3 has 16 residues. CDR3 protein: CASSLVAQSANYGYTF. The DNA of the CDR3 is TGTGCCAGCAGCTTAGTTGCCCAATCGGCTAACTATGGCTACACCTTC.

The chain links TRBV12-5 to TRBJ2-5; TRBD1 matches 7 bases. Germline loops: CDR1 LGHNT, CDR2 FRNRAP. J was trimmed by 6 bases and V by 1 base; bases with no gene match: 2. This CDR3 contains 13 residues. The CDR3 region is CASGLGQGKTQYF. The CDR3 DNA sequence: TGTGCTAGTGGTTTGGGACAGGGAAAGACCCAGTACTTC.

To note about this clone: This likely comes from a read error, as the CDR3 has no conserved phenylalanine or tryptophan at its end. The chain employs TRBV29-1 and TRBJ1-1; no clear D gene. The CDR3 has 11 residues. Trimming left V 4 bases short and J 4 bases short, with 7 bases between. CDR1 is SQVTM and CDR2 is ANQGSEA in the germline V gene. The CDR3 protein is CSVGEGTEAFL. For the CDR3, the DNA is TGCAGCGTTGGCGAGGGCACTGAAGCTTTCCTT.

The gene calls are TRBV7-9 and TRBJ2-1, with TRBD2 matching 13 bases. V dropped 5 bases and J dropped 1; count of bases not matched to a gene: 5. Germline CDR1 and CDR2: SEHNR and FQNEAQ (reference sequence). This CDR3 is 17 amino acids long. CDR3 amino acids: CASSQGTSGVSYNEQFF. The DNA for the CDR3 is TGTGCCAGCAGCCAGGGGACTAGCGGGGTTTCCTACAATGAGCAGTTCTTC.